A selection of T cell receptor beta chains follows, all from one sample in a study of OX40 agonist ivuxolimab in advanced cancers. The repertoire was sequenced with immunoSEQ multiplex PCR; TCRdb's copy has only in-frame clones and lacks some. The data hold 20,000 to 25,000 clones, with approximately 91% observed a single time. The input for sequencing was CD4+ or CD8+ T cells sorted from blood, taken in a trial of the OX40 agonist ivuxolimab. All receptors come from an adult with an advanced solid tumor such as melanoma, head and neck, liver or kidney cancer. CDR3s include the opening cysteine and the closing phenylalanine or tryptophan. The order of the fields is D gene, V gene, CDR3 length, J gene, clone size, CDR3 protein, CDR3 DNA. D genes are given only for firm matches. Size is stated for part of the rows, as once, few or many counts, or as a class when the clone is expanded.

d_gene: TRBD2; v_gene: TRBV5-4; len: 13; j_gene: TRBJ2-5; abundance: NA; CDR3aa: CASSGGGQETQYF; CDR3nt: TGTGCCAGCAGCGGGGGAGGGCAAGAGACCCAGTACTTC
d_gene: TRBD1; v_gene: TRBV2; len: 14; j_gene: TRBJ1-2; abundance: NA; CDR3aa: CASRSDRLDYGYTF; CDR3nt: TGTGCCAGCAGATCGGACAGGTTAGACTATGGCTACACCTTC
d_gene: TRBD1; v_gene: TRBV18; len: 19; j_gene: TRBJ2-6; abundance: NA; CDR3aa: CASSLTPGQGRSGANVLTF; CDR3nt: TGTGCCAGCTCACTGACCCCGGGACAGGGAAGATCTGGGGCCAACGTCCTGACTTTC
d_gene: NA; v_gene: TRBV7-7; len: 14; j_gene: TRBJ2-1; abundance: NA; CDR3aa: CASSPRTGFDEQFF; CDR3nt: TGTGCTAGCAGCCCAAGAACAGGGTTCGATGAGCAGTTCTTC
d_gene: TRBD1; v_gene: TRBV28; len: 16; j_gene: TRBJ2-3; abundance: NA; CDR3aa: CASSFPDRVSTDTQYF; CDR3nt: TGTGCCAGCAGTTTCCCGGACAGGGTTTCCACAGATACGCAGTATTTT
d_gene: NA; v_gene: TRBV28; len: 14; j_gene: TRBJ2-7; abundance: NA; CDR3aa: CASQARGSSYEQYF; CDR3nt: TGTGCCAGCCAGGCAAGGGGTAGCTCCTACGAGCAGTACTTC
d_gene: NA; v_gene: TRBV5-8; len: 15; j_gene: TRBJ2-7; abundance: NA; CDR3aa: CASSFRGYSSYEQYF; CDR3nt: TGTGCCAGCAGCTTCCGAGGGTATAGTTCCTACGAGCAGTACTTC
d_gene: TRBD1; v_gene: TRBV10-1; len: 13; j_gene: TRBJ2-7; abundance: NA; CDR3aa: CASSESDRGRQYF; CDR3nt: TGCGCCAGCAGTGAGTCGGACAGGGGCCGGCAGTACTTC
d_gene: NA; v_gene: TRBV10-2; len: 15; j_gene: TRBJ2-1; abundance: NA; CDR3aa: CASTGGKSSYNEQFF; CDR3nt: TGCGCCAGCACTGGCGGCAAGAGCTCCTACAATGAGCAGTTCTTC
d_gene: NA; v_gene: TRBV2; len: 12; j_gene: TRBJ2-7; abundance: NA; CDR3aa: CASSEVIYEQYF; CDR3nt: TGTGCCAGCAGTGAGGTGATCTACGAGCAGTACTTC
d_gene: NA; v_gene: TRBV5-5; len: 14; j_gene: TRBJ2-7; abundance: NA; CDR3aa: CASRSLRYSYEQYF; CDR3nt: TGTGCCAGCAGGTCCCTTCGGTACTCCTACGAGCAGTACTTC
d_gene: TRBD1; v_gene: TRBV19; len: 13; j_gene: TRBJ2-7; abundance: NA; CDR3aa: CASRDSQNHEQYF; CDR3nt: TGTGCCAGCCGGGACAGCCAAAATCACGAGCAGTACTTC
d_gene: TRBD2; v_gene: TRBV10-3; len: 15; j_gene: TRBJ2-1; abundance: NA; CDR3aa: CAIRPGLAGNNEQFF; CDR3nt: TGTGCCATCAGACCCGGGCTAGCGGGAAACAATGAGCAGTTCTTC
d_gene: TRBD2; v_gene: TRBV4-1; len: 16; j_gene: TRBJ2-3; abundance: NA; CDR3aa: CASSQALAGGTDTQYF; CDR3nt: TGCGCCAGCAGCCAAGCGCTAGCGGGGGGCACAGATACGCAGTATTTT
d_gene: NA; v_gene: TRBV10-3; len: 17; j_gene: TRBJ1-5; abundance: NA; CDR3aa: CAISVGGTYHSNQPQHF; CDR3nt: TGTGCCATCAGTGTGGGGGGGACATATCATAGCAATCAGCCCCAGCATTTT
d_gene: NA; v_gene: TRBV9; len: 17; j_gene: TRBJ2-7; abundance: once; CDR3aa: CASSPTPLGPAKDEQYF; CDR3nt: TGTGCCAGCAGCCCTACCCCCTTGGGGCCTGCGAAGGACGAGCAGTACTTC
d_gene: NA; v_gene: TRBV18; len: 18; j_gene: TRBJ2-2; abundance: NA; CDR3aa: CASSPTPRRTPNTGELFF; CDR3nt: TGTGCCAGCTCACCAACCCCCAGAAGGACGCCGAACACCGGGGAGCTGTTTTTT
d_gene: TRBD1; v_gene: TRBV10-3; len: 15; j_gene: TRBJ1-6; abundance: few; CDR3aa: CASRDDRGLNSPLHF; CDR3nt: TGTGCCAGCAGGGATGACAGGGGGCTGAATTCACCCCTCCACTTT
d_gene: NA; v_gene: TRBV7-2; len: 15; j_gene: TRBJ2-1; abundance: NA; CDR3aa: CASSLQGEVVNEQFF; CDR3nt: TGTGCCAGCAGCTTACAGGGGGAGGTCGTCAATGAGCAGTTCTTC
d_gene: NA; v_gene: TRBV9; len: 17; j_gene: TRBJ2-3; abundance: NA; CDR3aa: CASSVEGGGSPTDTQYF; CDR3nt: TGTGCCAGCAGCGTAGAGGGGGGGGGCTCCCCCACAGATACGCAGTATTTT
d_gene: NA; v_gene: TRBV7-3; len: 15; j_gene: TRBJ2-1; abundance: NA; CDR3aa: CASSSRLVGGSEQFF; CDR3nt: TGTGCCAGCAGCTCCAGACTAGTAGGGGGGAGTGAGCAGTTCTTC
d_gene: NA; v_gene: TRBV21-1; len: 15; j_gene: TRBJ2-3; abundance: few; CDR3aa: CASSKLAGGPDTQYF; CDR3nt: TGTGCCAGCAGCAAACTAGCGGGGGGGCCAGATACGCAGTATTTT
d_gene: TRBD2; v_gene: TRBV6-1; len: 13; j_gene: TRBJ2-7; abundance: NA; CDR3aa: CASSEREAYEQYF; CDR3nt: TGTGCCAGCAGTGAGCGGGAGGCCTACGAGCAGTACTTC
d_gene: NA; v_gene: TRBV30; len: 15; j_gene: TRBJ1-5; abundance: few; CDR3aa: CAWSTAEGWDQPQHF; CDR3nt: TGTGCCTGGAGCACGGCCGAGGGTTGGGATCAGCCCCAGCATTTT
d_gene: TRBD1; v_gene: TRBV4-1; len: 16; j_gene: TRBJ2-1; abundance: NA; CDR3aa: CASSQAPGQIWNEQFF; CDR3nt: TGCGCCAGCAGCCAAGCTCCGGGACAGATATGGAATGAGCAGTTCTTC
d_gene: NA; v_gene: TRBV15; len: 16; j_gene: TRBJ2-6; abundance: NA; CDR3aa: CATSREHGSGANVLTF; CDR3nt: TGTGCCACCAGCAGAGAGCACGGCTCTGGGGCCAACGTCCTGACTTTC
d_gene: TRBD1; v_gene: TRBV18; len: 20; j_gene: TRBJ2-6; abundance: NA; CDR3aa: CASSVSVTGTGGTGANVLTF; CDR3nt: TGTGCCAGCTCAGTTTCCGTAACCGGGACAGGGGGGACTGGGGCCAACGTCCTGACTTTC
d_gene: NA; v_gene: TRBV12-5; len: 15; j_gene: TRBJ2-7; abundance: NA; CDR3aa: CASGLGGNSRDEQYF; CDR3nt: TGTGCTAGTGGTTTGGGGGGGAATTCACGGGACGAGCAGTACTTC
d_gene: NA; v_gene: TRBV29-1; len: 11; j_gene: TRBJ2-7; abundance: NA; CDR3aa: CSARGSYEQYF; CDR3nt: TGCAGCGCCCGAGGTTCCTACGAGCAGTACTTC
d_gene: NA; v_gene: TRBV28; len: 15; j_gene: TRBJ2-3; abundance: NA; CDR3aa: CASSSGGAGTDTQYF; CDR3nt: TGTGCCAGCAGTTCTGGGGGGGCAGGCACAGATACGCAGTATTTT
d_gene: NA; v_gene: TRBV5-6; len: 17; j_gene: TRBJ2-1; abundance: NA; CDR3aa: CASSPIGAGLSDNEQFF; CDR3nt: TGTGCCAGCAGCCCCATCGGGGCGGGACTCAGCGACAATGAGCAGTTCTTC
d_gene: TRBD2; v_gene: TRBV9; len: 17; j_gene: TRBJ2-2; abundance: NA; CDR3aa: CASSARGGLFVTGELFF; CDR3nt: TGTGCCAGCAGCGCCCGCGGGGGGTTGTTTGTAACCGGGGAGCTGTTTTTT
d_gene: NA; v_gene: TRBV28; len: 16; j_gene: TRBJ1-6; abundance: NA; CDR3aa: CASSSADPLGNSPLHF; CDR3nt: TGTGCCAGCAGTTCTGCTGATCCCCTGGGGAATTCACCCCTCCACTTT
d_gene: NA; v_gene: TRBV5-4; len: 16; j_gene: TRBJ1-1; abundance: NA; CDR3aa: CASSLVGLVEGAEAFF; CDR3nt: TGTGCCAGCAGCTTGGTAGGGCTGGTTGAAGGCGCTGAAGCTTTCTTT
d_gene: TRBD1; v_gene: TRBV6-1; len: 15; j_gene: TRBJ2-5; abundance: few; CDR3aa: CASSEATGGVETQYF; CDR3nt: TGTGCCAGCAGTGAAGCCACAGGGGGCGTAGAGACCCAGTACTTC
d_gene: TRBD2; v_gene: TRBV27; len: 17; j_gene: TRBJ2-7; abundance: once; CDR3aa: CASSLWGVTSGPYEQYF; CDR3nt: TGTGCCAGCAGTTTATGGGGGGTGACTAGCGGGCCCTACGAGCAGTACTTC
d_gene: NA; v_gene: TRBV6-1; len: 19; j_gene: TRBJ1-1; abundance: NA; CDR3aa: CASSEALQGGLGTNTEAFF; CDR3nt: TGTGCCAGCAGTGAAGCGCTTCAGGGAGGCCTAGGGACTAACACTGAAGCTTTCTTT
d_gene: TRBD2; v_gene: TRBV9; len: 18; j_gene: TRBJ2-7; abundance: NA; CDR3aa: CASSVGTSGHLSSYEQYF; CDR3nt: TGTGCCAGCAGCGTAGGAACTAGCGGGCATCTGAGCTCCTACGAGCAGTACTTC
d_gene: NA; v_gene: TRBV29-1; len: 14; j_gene: TRBJ2-1; abundance: NA; CDR3aa: CSVAGGSSYNEQFF; CDR3nt: TGCAGCGTTGCGGGTGGGAGCTCCTACAATGAGCAGTTCTTC
d_gene: NA; v_gene: TRBV27; len: 16; j_gene: TRBJ2-3; abundance: once; CDR3aa: CASSSSRAYGTDTQYF; CDR3nt: TGTGCCAGCAGTTCGAGCCGGGCTTACGGGACAGATACGCAGTATTTT
d_gene: TRBD1; v_gene: TRBV7-8; len: 14; j_gene: TRBJ1-5; abundance: NA; CDR3aa: CASSEGTGNQPQHF; CDR3nt: TGTGCCAGCAGCGAAGGGACAGGTAATCAGCCCCAGCATTTT
d_gene: NA; v_gene: TRBV19; len: 13; j_gene: TRBJ2-7; abundance: NA; CDR3aa: CASSSQSTVEQYF; CDR3nt: TGTGCCAGTAGTTCACAATCGACAGTCGAGCAGTACTTC
d_gene: NA; v_gene: TRBV6-6; len: 13; j_gene: TRBJ2-7; abundance: NA; CDR3aa: CASTKTGLGEQYF; CDR3nt: TGTGCCAGCACAAAAACAGGGTTGGGAGAGCAGTACTTC
d_gene: NA; v_gene: TRBV6-5; len: 14; j_gene: TRBJ1-6; abundance: NA; CDR3aa: CASSLGSYNSPLHF; CDR3nt: TGTGCCAGCAGTCTCGGGAGCTATAATTCACCCCTCCACTTT